This passage covers 9 T cell receptor beta chains from one sample sequenced in a study of shared clonotypes between healthy human individuals. Assay: immunoSEQ multiplex PCR; the TCRdb copy retains only in-frame clones and omits some. The sample contains about 990,000 clones, 75% to 80% of which appear only once. The sequencing sample was made of memory CD4+ T cells from PBMCs. The subset was: CD45RA-negative fraction. The receptors were sampled from a man between 18 and 35 years old in good health. Some clones in this sample may be carry-over from other donors' samples.

With respect to this clone: The limits of the CDR3 on the DNA are not certain, so only TCRdb's listed CDR3 is given. The J gene is TRBJ2-6, the V gene TRBV7-5; whether TRBD1, the table's D call, matches the DNA was not checked. TRBV7-5 is recorded as a pseudogene. The CDR3 sequence runs 16 residues, both termini included. The CDR3 loop reads CVRSPEWGTGANVLTF.

This chain uses TRBV7-3 with TRBJ2-1; the D gene could be TRBD1 or TRBD2 (5 bases each). V lost 4 bases and J 4 bases, leaving 14 bases between the germline ends. This CDR3 is built from 15 residues. Looked up from germline, CDR1 is SGHTA and CDR2 is FQGTGA. The CDR3 reads CASSSPGTYYNEQFF. The CDR3 DNA reads as TGTGCCAGCAGCTCCCCCGGGACGTATTACAATGAGCAGTTCTTC.

The V gene is TRBV19, the J gene TRBJ1-5, with D uncertain. The CDR3 loop spans 16 amino acids. Germline values: CDR1 LNHDA, CDR2 SQIVND (reference sequence). Trimming cost V 7 bases and J 4 bases, with 20 bases left between them. Here the CDR3 reads CASTALDKGSNQPQHF. The CDR3 DNA is TGTGCCAGTACCGCCCTTGACAAGGGTTCTAATCAGCCCCAGCATTTT.

The chain combines TRBV5-4 with TRBJ2-2, with 13 bases aligning to TRBD2. The CDR3 has 16 residues. From germline, CDR1 is SGHNT and CDR2 YYREEE (reference sequence). Trimming cost V 4 bases and J 4 bases; bases outside gene matches: 4. In DNA form, the CDR3 reads TGTGCCAGCAGCACCGGACTAGCGGGAGCCACCGGGGAGCTGTTTTTT. Translating it yields CASSTGLAGATGELFF.

The chain combines TRBV18 with TRBJ2-1; D unresolved. Germline CDR1 is KGHSH and CDR2 is LQKENI. The V end was cut by 4 bases, the J end by 5 bases, with 9 bases between. This CDR3 comprises 13 residues. The CDR3 protein is CASSLLGNNEQFF. The CDR3 DNA reads TGTGCCAGCTCACTCTTAGGAAACAATGAGCAGTTCTTC.

V gene TRBV7-3 combines with J gene TRBJ2-5; the match to TRBD2 covers 7 bases. Germline CDR1 and CDR2: SGHTA and FQGTGA. The CDR3 is 16 amino acids. The trim removed 5 bases at V and 2 bases at J, leaving 11 bases unmatched. The CDR3 is CASSPTGGSDQETQYF. The CDR3, as DNA: TGTGCCAGCAGCCCGACTGGCGGGAGTGATCAAGAGACCCAGTACTTC.

The chain recombines TRBV5-1 with TRBJ2-1; 11 bases align to TRBD2. The CDR3 is 16 amino acids. The V segment lost 4 bases and the J segment 4 bases; nucleotides outside the gene matches: 7. CDR1 and CDR2 (germline): SGHRS, YFSETQ. DNA for the CDR3: TGCGCCAGCAGCAAGACCGGGACTAGCGGTTACAATGAGCAGTTCTTC. Translated, it gives CASSKTGTSGYNEQFF.

V usage is TRBV5-8 and J usage is TRBJ1-1; D remains ambiguous. Trimming cost V 2 bases and J 0 bases, with 14 bases left between them. There are 16 residues in the CDR3. Germline loops: CDR1 SGHTS, CDR2 YDEGEE. The CDR3 DNA reads as TGTGCCAGCAGCTTAGGTTTTTTAGTCCTGAACACTGAAGCTTTCTTT. It encodes CASSLGFLVLNTEAFF.

The rearrangement joins TRBV5-4 to TRBJ2-5; the D gene is possibly TRBD1 (5 bases). Trimming removed 5 bases at V and 7 bases at J, with 18 bases between. Germline V gene data show CDR1 as SGHNT and CDR2 as YYREEE (reference sequence). The CDR3 runs to 14 residues. The DNA of the CDR3 is TGTGCCAGCAGTAGGAGCAGGGATTTTGGGACCCAGTACTTC. Protein product: CASSRSRDFGTQYF.